Listed below are T cell receptor beta chains from one sample, sequenced in a study of T cell repertoires in cytomegalovirus infection. One entry per CDR3 protein results from TCRdb running MiXCR on the reads. The table has roughly 81,000 distinct CDR3 sequences, 3.7% seen once. The sequenced material came from PBMCs. The receptors originated from a human donor in good health (CMV status not recorded). Some clones in this sample may be carry-over from other donors' samples. Each CDR3 is given with its conserved first and last residue. The D gene is left open where the match is weak. Not every row has a clone size; where given, it reads once, few, many or a size class.

D	size	J	V	CDR3	DNA
TRBD1	many	TRBJ2-1	TRBV7-2	CASSFQTGINEQFF	TGTGCCAGCAGCTTTCAGACAGGGATTAATGAGCAGTTCTTC
NA	many	TRBJ1-1	TRBV10-3	CAIISSANPNTEAFF	TGTGCCATCATCTCGTCAGCTAATCCGAACACTGAAGCTTTCTTT
NA	many	TRBJ1-2	TRBV7-2	CASSLVRRAKDGYTF	TGTGCCAGCAGCTTAGTGAGGAGGGCTAAGGATGGCTACACCTTC
NA	many	TRBJ2-7	TRBV28	CASSWGRGVAHEQYF	TGTGCCAGCAGCTGGGGCAGGGGGGTTGCCCACGAGCAGTACTTC
TRBD1	many	TRBJ1-5	TRBV7-2	CASSRQGASNQPQHF	TGTGCCAGCAGCCGCCAGGGGGCCAGCAATCAGCCCCAGCATTTT
TRBD1	many	TRBJ2-7	TRBV4-3	CASSQDGGTGISYEQYF	TGCGCCAGCAGCCAAGATGGGGGGACAGGCATCTCCTACGAGCAGTACTTC
NA	many	TRBJ1-2	TRBV6-1	CASSSSNSPNYGYTF	TGTGCCAGCAGTTCGTCGAACAGTCCTAACTATGGCTACACCTTC
NA	many	TRBJ2-1	TRBV7-8	CASNRVPAGHDEQFF	TGTGCCAGCAACCGAGTACCGGCAGGGCACGATGAGCAGTTCTTC
NA	many	TRBJ2-7	TRBV6-5	CASRKAGTPPEQYF	TGTGCCAGCAGAAAGGCCGGGACCCCCCCGGAGCAGTACTTC
NA	many	TRBJ2-2	TRBV7-2	CASSRGPTNTGELFF	TGTGCCAGCAGCCGCGGTCCAACGAACACCGGGGAGCTGTTTTTT
NA	many	TRBJ2-7	TRBV28	CASRPGQWAYEQYF	TGTGCCAGCAGACCCGGACAGTGGGCCTACGAGCAGTACTTC
NA	many	TRBJ2-3	TRBV2	CASAKIGPTDTQYF	TGTGCCAGCGCTAAAATCGGGCCTACAGATACGCAGTATTTT
TRBD1	many	TRBJ1-6	TRBV10-3	CAVATGDNSPLHF	TGTGCCGTCGCAACAGGGGATAATTCACCCCTCCACTTT
NA	many	TRBJ1-2	TRBV3-1	CATSRANYGYTF	TGTGCCACCTCGCGGGCTAACTATGGCTACACCTTC
NA	many	TRBJ1-6	TRBV7-8	CASKDKINSPLHF	TGTGCCAGCAAGGACAAGATAAACTCACCCCTCCACTTT
NA	NA	TRBJ1-1	TRBV6-2/TRBV6-3	CASSTAVTEAFF	TGTGCCAGCAGCACAGCGGTTACTGAAGCTTTCTTT
NA	many	TRBJ2-1	TRBV4-3	CASSQGLANYNEQFF	TGCGCCAGCAGCCAAGGGCTAGCGAACTACAATGAGCAGTTCTTC
TRBD1	many	TRBJ1-2	TRBV6-2/TRBV6-3	CASSERDRGYGYTF	TGTGCCAGCAGTGAGCGGGACAGGGGTTATGGCTACACCTTC
NA	many	TRBJ2-3	TRBV12-3/TRBV12-4	CASSPVRVSTDTQYF	TGTGCCAGCAGCCCAGTCCGGGTCTCCACAGATACGCAGTATTTT
NA	many	TRBJ2-1	TRBV7-2	CASSLKTEGFF	TGTGCCAGCAGCTTAAAAACGGAGGGGTTCTTC
TRBD2	many	TRBJ2-7	TRBV19	CASSIRAGVYYEQYF	TGTGCCAGTAGTATCCGAGCGGGAGTCTACTACGAGCAGTACTTC
NA	many	TRBJ1-2	TRBV20-1	CSARELAGLSEGYTF	TGCAGTGCTAGAGAGCTGGCCGGTCTTTCGGAGGGCTACACCTTC
TRBD1	many	TRBJ2-1	TRBV18	CASSPPGTGREQFF	TGTGCCAGCTCACCACCGGGGACAGGTAGAGAGCAGTTCTTC
TRBD1	many	TRBJ2-4	TRBV6-2/TRBV6-3	CASTHPGTGLAKNIQYF	TGTGCCAGCACCCACCCCGGGACAGGACTAGCCAAAAACATTCAGTACTTC
NA	many	TRBJ1-1	TRBV6-5	CASSPTMNTEAFF	TGTGCCAGCAGCCCCACAATGAACACTGAAGCTTTCTTT
NA	many	TRBJ1-5	TRBV12-3/TRBV12-4	CASSFNRPNQPQHF	TGTGCCAGCAGTTTTAACAGGCCAAATCAGCCCCAGCATTTT
NA	few	TRBJ2-1	TRBV24-1	CATSEGLRQFF	TGTGCCACCAGTGAGGGACTGAGGCAGTTCTTC
NA	many	TRBJ1-5	TRBV6-2/TRBV6-3	CASSRTARAVSNQPQHF	TGTGCCAGCAGTCGAACGGCCAGGGCTGTGTCGAATCAGCCCCAGCATTTT
TRBD1	many	TRBJ1-2	TRBV6-2/TRBV6-3	CASSYSAPSGQGGYGYTF	TGTGCCAGCAGTTACTCAGCACCCTCGGGACAGGGGGGATATGGCTACACCTTC
NA	many	TRBJ2-3	TRBV20-1	CSALRSDTQYF	TGCAGTGCCCTGAGATCCGATACGCAGTATTTT
NA	many	TRBJ1-5	TRBV28	CASSQAWGGNQPQHF	TGTGCCAGCAGTCAAGCCTGGGGGGGCAATCAGCCCCAGCATTTT
TRBD1	many	TRBJ2-7	TRBV7-4	CASSLRLPGQVDF	TGTGCCAGCAGCTTACGATTGCCGGGACAGGTTGACTTC
NA	many	TRBJ1-2	TRBV7-2	CAGGTTYGYTF	TGTGCCGGGGGTACGACCTATGGCTACACCTTC
NA	many	TRBJ1-6	TRBV7-2	CASSLVLRVQTPLHF	TGTGCCAGCAGCTTAGTTCTGAGGGTTCAGACACCCCTCCACTTT
NA	many	TRBJ2-2	TRBV7-2	CASSWRTVGTGELFF	TGTGCCAGCAGCTGGAGGACAGTGGGCACCGGGGAGCTGTTTTTT
TRBD2	many	TRBJ2-5	TRBV7-2	CASSWLAGGQETQYF	TGTGCCAGCAGCTGGCTAGCGGGGGGCCAAGAGACCCAGTACTTC
NA	many	TRBJ1-5	TRBV5-6	CASSLAGPRNQPQHF	TGTGCCAGCAGCTTGGCAGGACCGCGCAATCAGCCCCAGCATTTT
NA	many	TRBJ2-7	TRBV7-2	CASSSMDYEQYF	TGTGCCAGCAGCTCCATGGACTACGAGCAGTACTTC
NA	many	TRBJ2-1	TRBV5-1	CASSWLASNVNEQFF	TGCGCCAGCAGCTGGCTAGCCTCGAACGTCAATGAGCAGTTCTTC
NA	many	TRBJ2-3	TRBV5-6	CASSLDQGRGTQYF	TGTGCCAGCAGCTTGGATCAGGGGCGGGGTACGCAGTATTTT
NA	many	TRBJ1-2	TRBV12-3/TRBV12-4	CASSSGRDYGYTF	TGTGCCAGCAGTTCCGGGAGGGACTATGGCTACACCTTC